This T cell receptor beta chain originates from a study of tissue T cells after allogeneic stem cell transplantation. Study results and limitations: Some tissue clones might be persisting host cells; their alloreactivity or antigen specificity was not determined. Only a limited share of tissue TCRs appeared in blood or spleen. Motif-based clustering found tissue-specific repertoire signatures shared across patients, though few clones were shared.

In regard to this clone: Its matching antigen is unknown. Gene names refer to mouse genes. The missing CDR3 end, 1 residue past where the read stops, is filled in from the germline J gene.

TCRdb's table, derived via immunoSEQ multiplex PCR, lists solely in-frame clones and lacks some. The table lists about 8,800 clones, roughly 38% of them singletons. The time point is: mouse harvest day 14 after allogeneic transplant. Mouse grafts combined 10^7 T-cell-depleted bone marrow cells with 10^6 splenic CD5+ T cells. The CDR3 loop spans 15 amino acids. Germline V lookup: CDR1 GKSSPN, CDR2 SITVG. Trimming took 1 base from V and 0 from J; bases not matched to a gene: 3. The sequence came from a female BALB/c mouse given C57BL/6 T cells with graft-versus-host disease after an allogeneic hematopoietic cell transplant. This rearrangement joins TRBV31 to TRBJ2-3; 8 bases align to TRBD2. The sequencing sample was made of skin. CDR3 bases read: TGTGCCTGGAGTCCGAACTGGGGGAGTGCAGAAACGCTGTAT. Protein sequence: CAWSPNWGSAETLY. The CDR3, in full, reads CAWSPNWGSAETLYF.